The 10 T cell receptor beta chains below come from one sample, sequenced in a study of glioma-infiltrating T cells. TCR alpha and beta CDR3 regions were amplified from RNA using iRepertoire nested multiplex PCR. TCRdb itself ran the multiplex PCR reads through MiXCR, one entry per CDR3 protein. The data show around 190,000 distinct CDR3 sequences, around 32% seen once. The source material was glioma tissue, nonneoplastic brain tissue, or PBMCs (not recorded which). These receptors came from a human donor with low-grade glioma or glioblastoma, undergoing nonglioma brain surgery, or in good health (not recorded which).

The genes are TRBV7-2 and TRBJ2-1; D gene uncertain. Trimming took 0 bases from V and 4 from J, leaving 4 bases between them. Germline loops: CDR1 SGHTA, CDR2 FQGNSA. CDR3 length: 13 amino acids. CDR3 sequence (DNA): TGTACCAGCAGCTTAGCGATGTACAATGAGCAGTTCTTC. This sequence encodes CTSSLAMYNEQFF.

This clonotype was found many times. In nucleotides, the CDR3 is TGTGCCAGCAGTGAACCGGGACAGGGGATCTACGAGCAGTACTTC. It specifies CASSEPGQGIYEQYF. The rearrangement links TRBV25-1 to TRBJ2-7, with TRBD1 identical over 10 bases. Germline CDR1 and CDR2: MGHDK and SYGVNS. J lost 3 bases, V lost 2 bases, and 4 bases had no gene match. This CDR3 region has 15 residues.

The genes are TRBV5-4 and TRBJ2-7; TRBD2 matches 7 bases. The junction had 16 bases not matched to a gene; V was cut back by 0 bases and J by 7 bases. The germline CDR1 and CDR2 sequences are SGHNT and YYREEE (reference sequence). CDR3 length: 17 residues. CDR3 in DNA: TGTGCCAGCAGCTTGGGGGGTCGCGGGAGTCTTAGCAATGAGCAGTACTTC. It yields the protein CASSLGGRGSLSNEQYF. The full variable domain, its missing parts supplied by reference TRBV5-4 and TRBJ2-7, is ETGVTQSPTHLIKTRGQQVTLRCSSQSGHNTVSWYQQALGQGPQFIFQYYREEENGRGNFPPRFSGLQFPNYSSELNVNALELDDSALYLCASSLGGRGSLSNEQYFGPGTRLTVT.

In its sample, this clonotype was seen many times. CDR3 nucleotide sequence: TGCAGTGCCACCGGGACCCGTGACTCTGATGAGCAGTACTTC. Protein: CSATGTRDSDEQYF. V and J are TRBV20-1 and TRBJ2-7, with D possibly called TRBD1 or TRBD2 (5 bases each). Trimming cost V 6 bases and J 7 bases, with 22 bases left between them. CDR3 size: 14 residues. CDR1 is DFQATT, CDR2 SNEGSKA, per germline (reference sequence).

This clonotype was picked up many times. The V and J genes are TRBV25-1 and TRBJ2-7; D possibly uses TRBD1 or TRBD2 (5 bases each). Between the trimmed V and J ends, which lost 6 bases and 0 bases, there was a span of 12 bases. This CDR3 spans 14 amino acids. Per germline, CDR1 MGHDK and CDR2 SYGVNS. CDR3 in amino acids: CASSRDRPSYEQYF. The CDR3 DNA follows: TGTGCCAGCAGCCGGGACCGACCCTCCTACGAGCAGTACTTC.

The chain joins TRBV5-1 to TRBJ1-3, with D perhaps TRBD1 (5 bases). The CDR3 extends over 16 amino acids. Per germline, CDR1 SGHRS and CDR2 YFSETQ. With 4 bases removed from V and 4 bases from J, the gap between germline ends came to 18 bases. The CDR3 reads CASSPTDSSAGNTIYF. DNA for the CDR3: TGCGCCAGCAGCCCAACCGACAGTTCAGCCGGAAACACCATATATTTT.

This clonotype was found once. The chain links TRBV18 to TRBJ2-5, with unresolved D. This CDR3 has 16 amino acids. The germline gives CDR1 KGHSH, CDR2 LQKENI. The V end lost 2 bases, the J end lost 2 bases, and 15 bases lay between the germline ends. CDR3: CASSPMLGTRQETQYF. The CDR3 DNA sequence: TGTGCCAGCTCACCAATGTTAGGCACACGTCAAGAGACCCAGTACTTC.

The chain is built from TRBV12-3 or TRBV12-4 and TRBJ1-3; the match to TRBD1 covers 8 bases. The CDR3 covers 14 residues. V gave up 6 bases and J gave up 0 bases; unmatched junction bases: 1. This chain's CDR3 is CASSGTGSGNTIYF. CDR3 bases: TGTGCCAGCAGCGGGACAGGCTCTGGAAACACCATATATTTT.

Many counts were recorded for this clonotype. This chain joins TRBV28 and TRBJ2-7; TRBD2 is a possible D gene (6 bases). There are 15 residues in the CDR3. Germline V CDR1 and CDR2: MDHEN, SYDVKM. The germline V and J ends were trimmed by 3 bases and 6 bases, with 18 bases remaining between them. CDR3 sequence reads: CASSFFGWRVTEQYF. The CDR3 DNA sequence: TGTGCCAGCAGTTTCTTCGGCTGGAGGGTGACCGAGCAGTACTTC.

The rearrangement links TRBV3-1 to TRBJ2-7, with 9 bases that match TRBD2. Germline CDR1 LGHDT, CDR2 YNNKEL (reference sequence). This CDR3 spans 15 amino acids. After removal of 5 bases from V and 0 bases from J, the junction contained 5 bases not matched to a gene. The CDR3 reads CASSSLAGLSYEQYF. CDR3 DNA: TGTGCCAGCAGCAGCCTAGCGGGGCTCTCCTACGAGCAGTACTTC.